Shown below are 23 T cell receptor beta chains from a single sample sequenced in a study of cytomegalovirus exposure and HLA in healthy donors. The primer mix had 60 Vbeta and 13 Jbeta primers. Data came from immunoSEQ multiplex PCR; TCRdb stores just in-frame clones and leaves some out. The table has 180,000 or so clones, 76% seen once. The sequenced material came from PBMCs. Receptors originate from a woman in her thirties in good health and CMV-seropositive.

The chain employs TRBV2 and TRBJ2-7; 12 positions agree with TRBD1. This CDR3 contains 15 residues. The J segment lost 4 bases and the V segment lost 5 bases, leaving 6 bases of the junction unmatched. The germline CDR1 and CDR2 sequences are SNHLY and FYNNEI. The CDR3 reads CASSPGTGGGYEQYF. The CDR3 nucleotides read TGTGCCAGCAGTCCCGGGACAGGGGGCGGTTACGAGCAGTACTTC. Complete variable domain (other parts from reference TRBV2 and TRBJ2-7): EPEVTQTPSHQVTQMGQEVILRCVPISNHLYFYWYRQILGQKVEFLVSFYNNEISEKSEIFDDQFSVERPDGSNFTLKIRSTKLEDSAMYFCASSPGTGGGYEQYFGPGTRLTVT.

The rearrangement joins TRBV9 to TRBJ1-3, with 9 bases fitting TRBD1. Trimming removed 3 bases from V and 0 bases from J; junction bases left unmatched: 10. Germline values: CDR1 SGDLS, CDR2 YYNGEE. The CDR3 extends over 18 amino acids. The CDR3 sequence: CASSGRTGAHLSGNTIYF. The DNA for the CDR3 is TGTGCCAGCAGCGGGCGGACAGGGGCCCATCTCTCTGGAAACACCATATATTTT.

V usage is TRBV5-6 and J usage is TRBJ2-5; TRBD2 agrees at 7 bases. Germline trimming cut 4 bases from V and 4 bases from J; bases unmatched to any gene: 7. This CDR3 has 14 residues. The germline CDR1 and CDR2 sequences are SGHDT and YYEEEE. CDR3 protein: CASSRSSGGETQYF. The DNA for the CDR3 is TGTGCCAGCAGCCGATCTAGCGGAGGAGAGACCCAGTACTTC.

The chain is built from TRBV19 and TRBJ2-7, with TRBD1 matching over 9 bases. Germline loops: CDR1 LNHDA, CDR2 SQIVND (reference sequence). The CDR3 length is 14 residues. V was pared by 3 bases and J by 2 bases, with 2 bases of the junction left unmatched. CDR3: CASSIGTGTYEQYF. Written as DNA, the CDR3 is TGTGCCAGTAGTATCGGGACAGGGACCTACGAGCAGTACTTC.

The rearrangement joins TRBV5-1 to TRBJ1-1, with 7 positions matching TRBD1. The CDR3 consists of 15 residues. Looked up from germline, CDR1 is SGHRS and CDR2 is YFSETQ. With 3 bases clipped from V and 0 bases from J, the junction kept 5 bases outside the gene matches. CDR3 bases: TGCGCCAGCAGCTCGCGACAGGGTGTGAACACTGAAGCTTTCTTT. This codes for CASSSRQGVNTEAFF.

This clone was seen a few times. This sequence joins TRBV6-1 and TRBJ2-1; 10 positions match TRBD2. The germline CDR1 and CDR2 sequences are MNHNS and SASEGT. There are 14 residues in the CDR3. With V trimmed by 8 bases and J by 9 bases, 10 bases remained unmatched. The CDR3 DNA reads TGTGCCAGCGTGGGAAGCGGGGGGGCCCGTGAGCAGTTCTTC. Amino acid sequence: CASVGSGGAREQFF.

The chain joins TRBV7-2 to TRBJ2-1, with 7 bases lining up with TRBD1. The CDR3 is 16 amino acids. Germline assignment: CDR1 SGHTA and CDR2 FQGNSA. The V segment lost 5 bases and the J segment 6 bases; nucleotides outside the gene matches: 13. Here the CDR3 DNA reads TGTGCCAGCAGCCCATTTACAGGGGTGGAATTCAATGAGCAGTTCTTC. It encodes CASSPFTGVEFNEQFF.

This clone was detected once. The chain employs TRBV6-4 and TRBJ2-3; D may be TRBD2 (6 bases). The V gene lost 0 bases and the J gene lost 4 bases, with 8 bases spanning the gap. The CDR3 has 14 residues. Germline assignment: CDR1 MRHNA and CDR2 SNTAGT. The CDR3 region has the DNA TGTGCCAGCAGTGACTCGGGAGGCGCAGATACGCAGTATTTT. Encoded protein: CASSDSGGADTQYF.

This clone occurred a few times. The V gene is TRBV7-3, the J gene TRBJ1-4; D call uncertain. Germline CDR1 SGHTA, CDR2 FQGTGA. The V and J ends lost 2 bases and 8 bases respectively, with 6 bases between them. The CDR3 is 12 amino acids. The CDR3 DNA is TGTGCCAGCAGCTTATCGGGGGAAAAACTGTTTTTT. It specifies CASSLSGEKLFF.

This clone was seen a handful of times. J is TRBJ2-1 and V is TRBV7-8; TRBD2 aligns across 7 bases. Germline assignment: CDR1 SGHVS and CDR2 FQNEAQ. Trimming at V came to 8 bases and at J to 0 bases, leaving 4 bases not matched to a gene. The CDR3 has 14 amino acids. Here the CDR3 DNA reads TGTGCCAGCGGAGGCGGGAGCTCCTACAATGAGCAGTTCTTC. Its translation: CASGGGSSYNEQFF.

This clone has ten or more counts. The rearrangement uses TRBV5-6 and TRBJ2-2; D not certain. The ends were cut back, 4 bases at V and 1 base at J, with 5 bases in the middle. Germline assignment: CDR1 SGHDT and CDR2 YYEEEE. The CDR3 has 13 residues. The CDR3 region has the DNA TGTGCCAGCAGCCCATGGAACACCGGGGAGCTGTTTTTT. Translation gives CASSPWNTGELFF. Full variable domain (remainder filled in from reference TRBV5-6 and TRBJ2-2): DAGVTQSPTHLIKTRGQQVTLRCSPKSGHDTVSWYQQALGQGPQFIFQYYEEEERQRGNFPDRFSGHQFPNYSSELNVNALLLGDSALYLCASSPWNTGELFFGEGSRLTVL.

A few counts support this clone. Written as DNA, the CDR3 is TGCGCCAGCAGCCCCCTGGGACTGAACACTTTCTCTGGAAACACCATATATTTT. Translation gives CASSPLGLNTFSGNTIYF. The rearrangement links TRBV4-1 to TRBJ1-3, with D possibly TRBD1 on 5 matching bases. Germline CDR1 MGHRA, CDR2 YSYEKL. The CDR3 is 18 residues long. V was cut by 4 bases and J by 0 bases, with 19 bases left in between.

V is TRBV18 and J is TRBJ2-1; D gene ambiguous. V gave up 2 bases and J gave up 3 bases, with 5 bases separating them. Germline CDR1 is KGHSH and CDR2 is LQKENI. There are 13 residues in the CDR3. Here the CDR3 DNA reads TGTGCCAGCTCACCATCCCTCTACAATGAGCAGTTCTTC. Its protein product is CASSPSLYNEQFF.

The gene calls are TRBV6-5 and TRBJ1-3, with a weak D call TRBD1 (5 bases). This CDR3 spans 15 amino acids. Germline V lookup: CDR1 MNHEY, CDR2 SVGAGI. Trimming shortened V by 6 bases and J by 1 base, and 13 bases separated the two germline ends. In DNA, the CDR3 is TGTGCCAGCAGCAGGACAAGATTATCTGGAAACACCATATATTTT. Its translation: CASSRTRLSGNTIYF.

The CDR3 bases are TGTGCCAGCAGGACTGAGGGCGGGGAGCTGTTTTTT. Translation gives CASRTEGGELFF. The genes are TRBV2 and TRBJ2-2; possible D gene TRBD2, 5 bases. The V gene's germline CDR1 is SNHLY and CDR2 FYNNEI. V lost 6 bases to trimming and J lost 7 bases, with 9 bases between them. The CDR3 has 12 residues.

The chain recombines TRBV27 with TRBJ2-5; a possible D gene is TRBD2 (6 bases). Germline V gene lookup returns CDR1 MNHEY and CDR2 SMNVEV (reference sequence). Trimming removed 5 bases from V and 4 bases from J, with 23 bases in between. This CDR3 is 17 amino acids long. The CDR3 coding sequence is TGTGCCAGCAGTCCCACCGGGACCGGGTTCGGGGGAGAGACCCAGTACTTC. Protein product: CASSPTGTGFGGETQYF.

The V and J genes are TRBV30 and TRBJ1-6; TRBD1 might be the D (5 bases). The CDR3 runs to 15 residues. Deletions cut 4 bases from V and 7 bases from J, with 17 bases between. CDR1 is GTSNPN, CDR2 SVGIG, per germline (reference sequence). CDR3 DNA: TGTGCCTGGACCGGGGGGGGTCAGTTAAATTCACCCCTCCACTTT. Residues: CAWTGGGQLNSPLHF. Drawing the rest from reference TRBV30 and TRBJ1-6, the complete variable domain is SQTIHQWPATLVQPVGSPLSLECTVEGTSNPNLYWYRQAAGRGLQLLFYSVGIGQISSEVPQNLSASRPQDRQFILSSKKLLLSDSGFYLCAWTGGGQLNSPLHFGNGTRLTVT.

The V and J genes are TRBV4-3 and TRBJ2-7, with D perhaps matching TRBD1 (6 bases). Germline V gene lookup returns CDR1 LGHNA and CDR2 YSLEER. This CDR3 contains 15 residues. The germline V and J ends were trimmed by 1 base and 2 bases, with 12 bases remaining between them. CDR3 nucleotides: TGCGCCAGCAGCCAAGGAACCAGGGGACCCTACGAGCAGTACTTC. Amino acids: CASSQGTRGPYEQYF.

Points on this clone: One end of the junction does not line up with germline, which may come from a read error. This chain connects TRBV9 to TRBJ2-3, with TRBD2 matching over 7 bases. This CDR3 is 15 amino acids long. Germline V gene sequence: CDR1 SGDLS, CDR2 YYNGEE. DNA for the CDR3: TGTGCCAGCAGCGGGGGGGGACTTCGCACAGATACGCAGTGTTTT. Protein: CASSGGGLRTDTQCF.

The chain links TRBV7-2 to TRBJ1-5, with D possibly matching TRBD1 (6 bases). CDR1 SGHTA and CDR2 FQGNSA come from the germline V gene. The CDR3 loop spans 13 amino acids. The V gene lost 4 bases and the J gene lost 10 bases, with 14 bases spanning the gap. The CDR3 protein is CASSSRQAQPQHF. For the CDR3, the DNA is TGTGCCAGCAGCTCCCGACAGGCCCAACCCCAGCATTTT. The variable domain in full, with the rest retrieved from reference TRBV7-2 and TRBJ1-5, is GAGVSQSPSNKVTEKGKDVELRCDPISGHTALYWYRQSLGQGLEFLIYFQGNSAPDKSGLPSDRFSAERTGGSVSTLTIQRTQQEDSAVYLCASSSRQAQPQHFGDGTRLSIL.

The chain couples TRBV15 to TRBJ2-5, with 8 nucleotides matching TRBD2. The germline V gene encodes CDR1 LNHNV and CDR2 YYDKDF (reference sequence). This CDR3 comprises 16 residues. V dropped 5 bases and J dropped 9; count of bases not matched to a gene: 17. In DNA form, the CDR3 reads TGTGCCACCAGCTCCGGAGGGCTAGCGGGTATTGGGGCCCAGTACTTC. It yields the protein CATSSGGLAGIGAQYF.

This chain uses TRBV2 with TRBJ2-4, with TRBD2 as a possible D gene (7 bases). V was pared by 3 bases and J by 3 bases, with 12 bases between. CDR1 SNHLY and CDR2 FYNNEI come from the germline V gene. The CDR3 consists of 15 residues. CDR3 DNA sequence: TGTGCCAGCAGTGATCCGGGGGGCGACAAAAACATTCAGTACTTC. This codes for CASSDPGGDKNIQYF.

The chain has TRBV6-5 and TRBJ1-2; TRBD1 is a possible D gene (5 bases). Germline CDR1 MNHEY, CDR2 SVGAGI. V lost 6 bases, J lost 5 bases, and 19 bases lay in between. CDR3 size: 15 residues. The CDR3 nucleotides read TGTGCCAGCAGCCTCGGCTATCCCCAGGGATATGGCTACACCTTC. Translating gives CASSLGYPQGYGYTF.